These 28 T cell receptor beta chains originate from one sample sequenced in a study of beta chain features in type 1 diabetes. Findings and caveats of the study: Type 1 diabetes patients had moderately but significantly shorter TCRB CDR3s in all four CD4+ subsets.

Every isolated RNA sample was fully reverse transcribed, so sequencing captured expressed TCRB transcripts. The repertoire was sequenced with immunoSEQ multiplex PCR; TCRdb's copy has only in-frame clones and lacks some. Here the sample spans 600,000 or so clones, over 12% being singletons. Antigen specificity for these receptors is unknown. The sample comprised naive CD4+ T cells from blood. The receptors derive from a young man with type 1 diabetes.

This clone showed up just a few times. The chain couples TRBV7-2 to TRBJ2-3; D gene uncertain. V was pared by 5 bases and J by 2 bases, with 8 bases between. Germline loops: CDR1 SGHTA, CDR2 FQGNSA. This CDR3 spans 13 amino acids. This chain's CDR3 is CASSASATDTQYF. The CDR3 DNA follows: TGTGCCAGCAGCGCCAGCGCCACAGATACGCAGTATTTT.

The V and J genes are TRBV29-1 and TRBJ2-7, with 8 bases identical to TRBD1. This CDR3 contains 12 residues. In germline, CDR1 is SQVTM, CDR2 ANQGSEA. The junction had 6 bases not matched to a gene; V was cut back by 6 bases and J by 5 bases. In DNA, the CDR3 is TGCAGCGTCGCCAGGGGGCGGGACGAGCAGTACTTC. Translating it yields CSVARGRDEQYF.

The sample holds a few counts of this clone. The rearrangement joins TRBV10-3 to TRBJ2-5, with D unresolved. The V and J ends lost 5 bases and 2 bases respectively, with 12 bases between them. The CDR3 has 14 residues. CDR1 and CDR2 (germline): ENHRY, SYGVKD. CDR3 bases: TGTGCCATCAGTACCTCCGCTAGTCAAGAGACCCAGTACTTC. Translated: CAISTSASQETQYF.

The genes are TRBV18 and TRBJ2-5, with 8 nucleotides matching TRBD1. The CDR3 runs to 18 residues. Per germline, CDR1 KGHSH and CDR2 LQKENI. J gave up 0 bases and V 6 bases, and 15 bases lay outside the gene matches. The DNA of the CDR3 is TGTGCCAGCTCTCTAAACCGACAGGGGCGGAGGTACCAAGAGACCCAGTACTTC. Translation gives CASSLNRQGRRYQETQYF.

The chain combines TRBV27 with TRBJ2-7, with D uncertain. V shed 8 bases and J shed 6 bases, with 8 bases lying between them. Looked up from germline, CDR1 is MNHEY and CDR2 is SMNVEV (reference sequence). The CDR3 contains 10 residues. DNA of the CDR3: TGTGCCAGCGTCCCCGCCGAGCAGTACTTC. This gives the protein CASVPAEQYF.

As regards this clone: The sample carries other DNA sequences with the same CDR3. The chain combines TRBV9 with TRBJ2-5; D perhaps matches TRBD2 (5 bases). The germline gives CDR1 SGDLS, CDR2 YYNGEE. CDR3 length: 14 amino acids. V lost 0 bases, J lost 5 bases, and 11 bases lay in between. CDR3 nucleotide sequence: TGTGCCAGCAGCGTAGGGGGAGTGGCGGAGACCCAGTACTTC. As protein: CASSVGGVAETQYF. Full variable domain (missing parts from reference TRBV9 and TRBJ2-5): DSGVTQTPKHLITATGQRVTLRCSPRSGDLSVYWYQQSLDQGLQFLIQYYNGEERAKGNILERFSAQQFPDLHSELNLSSLELGDSALYFCASSVGGVAETQYFGPGTRLLVL.

This clone was seen once. The chain joins TRBV30 to TRBJ1-1; 8 bases map to TRBD1. This CDR3 comprises 12 residues. The V and J ends lost 0 bases and 11 bases, in that order; junction bases with no gene match: 5. Germline-derived CDR1 and CDR2 are GTSNPN and SVGIG (reference sequence). The chain's CDR3 is CAWSVLGQGAFF. Written as DNA, the CDR3 is TGTGCCTGGAGTGTACTAGGACAGGGTGCTTTCTTT.

The rearrangement links TRBV11-2 to TRBJ2-7; D perhaps matches TRBD2 (6 bases). The CDR3 has 14 amino acids. V was pared by 5 bases and J by 0 bases, with 11 bases between. The germline V gene has CDR1 SGHAT and CDR2 FQNNGV. CDR3 sequence reads: CASSPGLTSYEQYF. The CDR3 region has the DNA TGTGCCAGCAGCCCCGGACTAACCTCCTACGAGCAGTACTTC.

This rearrangement joins TRBV6-5 to TRBJ1-1; the D is unclear. CDR1 is MNHEY and CDR2 is SVGAGI in the germline V gene. Trimming cost V 6 bases and J 5 bases, with 10 bases left between them. The CDR3 sequence is 12 residues long. This CDR3 reads CASSDSITEAFF. The CDR3 DNA reads TGTGCCAGCAGCGATAGTATTACTGAAGCTTTCTTT.

V usage is TRBV9 and J usage is TRBJ2-1, with TRBD2 matching 11 bases. Germline V gene data show CDR1 as SGDLS and CDR2 as YYNGEE. The V segment lost 5 bases and the J segment 0 bases; nucleotides outside the gene matches: 7. CDR3 length: 17 amino acids. The CDR3, as DNA: TGTGCCAGCAGAAATCTAGCGGGGGGTAGCTCCTACAATGAGCAGTTCTTC. This translates into CASRNLAGGSSYNEQFF.

The CDR3: CASSSLTSAGELFF. For the CDR3, the DNA is TGTGCCAGCAGCTCCCTGACTAGCGCCGGGGAGCTGTTTTTT. The chain joins TRBV5-6 to TRBJ2-2; 8 nucleotides align to TRBD2. The V and J ends lost 3 bases and 6 bases, in that order; junction bases with no gene match: 4. CDR1 and CDR2 from the germline V gene are SGHDT and YYEEEE. The CDR3 is 14 residues long.

This clone occurred a few times. The chain employs TRBV28 and TRBJ2-1; 13 bases align to TRBD2. Trimming at V came to 6 bases and at J to 1 base, leaving 12 bases not matched to a gene. This CDR3 region has 19 residues. Germline loops: CDR1 MDHEN, CDR2 SYDVKM. CDR3 sequence: CASSRPGLAGAGSYNEQFF. The CDR3 region has the DNA TGTGCCAGCAGCCGGCCCGGACTAGCGGGAGCGGGGTCCTACAATGAGCAGTTCTTC.

This clone was seen a few times. The same CDR3 is also encoded by other DNA sequences in this sample. The gene calls are TRBV9 and TRBJ1-2; D unclear. CDR3 length: 12 residues. The V and J ends lost 0 bases and 5 bases respectively, with 5 bases between them. The germline V gene has CDR1 SGDLS and CDR2 YYNGEE. CDR3 sequence: CASSVAGYGYTF. CDR3 sequence (DNA): TGTGCCAGCAGCGTAGCGGGTTATGGCTACACCTTC.

The rearrangement links TRBV11-2 to TRBJ2-3; 7 nucleotides match TRBD2. This CDR3 is built from 15 residues. The junction had 8 bases not matched to a gene; V was cut back by 5 bases and J by 3 bases. The V gene's germline CDR1 is SGHAT and CDR2 FQNNGV. The CDR3 loop is CASSPGGSVTDTQYF. The CDR3 DNA follows: TGTGCCAGCAGCCCCGGGGGGTCCGTAACAGATACGCAGTATTTT.

The rearrangement joins TRBV9 to TRBJ2-5; D is uncertain. V lost 4 bases, J lost 5 bases, and 18 bases lay in between. This CDR3 spans 15 amino acids. The germline gives CDR1 SGDLS, CDR2 YYNGEE. CDR3 bases: TGTGCCAGCAGCCTCGGTGTGATTTCCTACGAGACCCAGTACTTC. Its protein product is CASSLGVISYETQYF.

The chain joins TRBV6-5 to TRBJ1-2; D unresolved. In germline, CDR1 is MNHEY, CDR2 SVGAGI. The CDR3 length is 15 residues. V lost 0 bases to trimming and J lost 4 bases, with 12 bases between them. The DNA for the CDR3 is TGTGCCAGCAGTTACTCCCCGGCAGGCGGCTATGGCTACACCTTC. It translates to CASSYSPAGGYGYTF.

This clone was detected a few times. The chain carries TRBV7-9 and TRBJ2-7; D remains unclear. The V end lost 1 base, the J end lost 0 bases, and 7 bases lay between the germline ends. The CDR3 covers 14 residues. The germline V gene has CDR1 SEHNR and CDR2 FQNEAQ (reference sequence). The CDR3 here is CASSLGGYSYEQYF. The CDR3 bases are TGTGCCAGCAGCTTAGGTGGGTACTCCTACGAGCAGTACTTC.

This chain uses TRBV14 with TRBJ2-4; D is possibly TRBD2 (6 bases). The J call is uncertain, as TRBJ2-5 better fits the DNA end. The CDR3 is 14 amino acids. Germline lookup yields CDR1 SGHDN and CDR2 FVKESK. The CDR3 DNA sequence: TGTGCCAGCAGCCAAAACCGGGGGTTTGGGACCCAGTACTTC. Amino acids: CASSQNRGFGTQYF.

As DNA, the CDR3 is TGTGCCAGCAGCCTAGAACTCCGGGGGACCCAGTACTTC. This sequence encodes CASSLELRGTQYF. The V call is TRBV9, the J call TRBJ2-5, with D possibly being TRBD2 (5 bases). V lost 4 bases to trimming and J lost 7 bases, with 14 bases between them. This CDR3 is 13 amino acids long. Germline values: CDR1 SGDLS, CDR2 YYNGEE.

This clone has only a few counts. This chain links TRBV7-2 with TRBJ2-7; 7 bases map to TRBD1. The CDR3 length is 15 residues. CDR1 and CDR2 from the germline V gene are SGHTA and FQGNSA. V lost 8 bases to trimming and J lost 5 bases; unmatched junction nucleotides: 15. The CDR3 region has the DNA TGTGCCAGCGGACCATCCCGGGACAGTTTCCACGAGCAGTACTTC. This translates into CASGPSRDSFHEQYF.

The rearrangement joins TRBV30 to TRBJ1-1, with D possibly TRBD1 on 5 matching bases. The ends were cut back, 2 bases at V and 7 bases at J, with 14 bases in the middle. This CDR3 is built from 13 residues. CDR1 is GTSNPN and CDR2 is SVGIG in the germline V gene (reference sequence). CDR3 in DNA: TGTGCCTGGAGTACCCGGGGAGGGGTTGAAGCTTTCTTT. Residues: CAWSTRGGVEAFF.

CDR3 in amino acids: CAWDYSGQGTDTQYF. The DNA of the CDR3 is TGTGCCTGGGATTATTCGGGACAGGGGACAGATACGCAGTATTTT. The chain recombines TRBV30 with TRBJ2-3, with 10 bases matching TRBD1. V lost 5 bases to trimming and J lost 3 bases; unmatched junction nucleotides: 8. From germline, CDR1 is GTSNPN and CDR2 SVGIG (reference sequence). This CDR3 comprises 15 residues. Using reference TRBV30 and TRBJ2-3 for the parts outside the CDR3, the full variable domain is SQTIHQWPATLVQPVGSPLSLECTVEGTSNPNLYWYRQAAGRGLQLLFYSVGIGQISSEVPQNLSASRPQDRQFILSSKKLLLSDSGFYLCAWDYSGQGTDTQYFGPGTRLTVL.

A few counts support this clone. The CDR3 reads CASSQRTSGAGYNEQFF. The CDR3 DNA reads TGCGCCAGCAGCCAACGGACTAGCGGGGCTGGCTACAATGAGCAGTTCTTC. The J gene is TRBJ2-1, the V gene TRBV4-1; 12 positions match TRBD2. V dropped 2 bases and J dropped 3; count of bases not matched to a gene: 5. Germline values: CDR1 MGHRA, CDR2 YSYEKL. This CDR3 region has 17 residues.

The chain couples TRBV14 to TRBJ1-2, with D uncertain. The germline CDR1 and CDR2 sequences are SGHDN and FVKESK. Trimming removed 5 bases at V and 4 bases at J, with 11 bases between. The CDR3 is 13 amino acids. The CDR3 DNA is TGTGCCAGCAGCTCGGACGGATCCTATGGCTACACCTTC. Protein: CASSSDGSYGYTF.

The gene calls are TRBV27 and TRBJ1-2; D unclear. V lost 2 bases, J lost 4 bases, and 14 bases lay in between. The CDR3 loop spans 15 amino acids. Looked up from germline, CDR1 is MNHEY and CDR2 is SMNVEV (reference sequence). The CDR3 nucleotides read TGTGCCAGCAGTTTAGAATCAGATTCTAGCTATGGCTACACCTTC. This sequence encodes CASSLESDSSYGYTF.

The chain uses TRBV5-1 and TRBJ1-2; no definite D call. Germline CDR1 is SGHRS and CDR2 is YFSETQ. The CDR3 sequence is 13 residues long. The V and J ends lost 0 bases and 8 bases respectively, with 11 bases between them. The CDR3 DNA reads as TGCGCCAGCAGCTTGGAGCCGGGATTCGGCTACACCTTC. Translation: CASSLEPGFGYTF. The entire variable domain, with the rest obtained from reference TRBV5-1 and TRBJ1-2, is as follows: KAGVTQTPRYLIKTRGQQVTLSCSPISGHRSVSWYQQTPGQGLQFLFEYFSETQRNKGNFPGRFSGRQFSNSRSEMNVSTLELGDSALYLCASSLEPGFGYTFGSGTRLTVV.

The chain combines TRBV6-5 with TRBJ1-3, with D possibly TRBD1 on 6 matching bases. CDR3 length equals 15 residues. Looked up from germline, CDR1 is MNHEY and CDR2 is SVGAGI. With 6 bases removed from V and 0 bases from J, the gap between germline ends came to 12 bases. CDR3 sequence: CASSPGQYSGNTIYF. CDR3 nucleotides: TGTGCCAGCAGCCCCGGACAGTACTCTGGAAACACCATATATTTT.

V gene TRBV30 combines with J gene TRBJ2-1; D remains ambiguous. The CDR3 runs to 11 residues. Germline V gene sequence: CDR1 GTSNPN, CDR2 SVGIG (reference sequence). V was clipped by 2 bases and J by 6 bases, with 5 bases between them. CDR3 nucleotide sequence: TGTGCCTGGAGTTTTAGCAATGAGCAGTTCTTC. Protein: CAWSFSNEQFF.